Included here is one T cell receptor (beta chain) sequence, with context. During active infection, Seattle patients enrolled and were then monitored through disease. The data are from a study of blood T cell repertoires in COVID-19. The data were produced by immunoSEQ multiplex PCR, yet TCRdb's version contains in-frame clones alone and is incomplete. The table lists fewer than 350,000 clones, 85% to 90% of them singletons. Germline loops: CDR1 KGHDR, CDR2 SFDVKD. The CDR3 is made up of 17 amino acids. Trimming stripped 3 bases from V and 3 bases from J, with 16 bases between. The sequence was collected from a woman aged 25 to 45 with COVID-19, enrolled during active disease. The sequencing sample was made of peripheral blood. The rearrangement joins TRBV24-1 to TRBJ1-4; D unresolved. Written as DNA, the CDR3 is TGTGCCACCAGTGATGGTCCGGCGGCAGCGGCTAATGAAAAACTGTTTTTT. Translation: CATSDGPAAAANEKLFF.